The present entry profiles one TCR beta chain with its context. Germline assignment: CDR1 SGHRS and CDR2 YFSETQ. This CDR3 has 16 amino acids. Trimming took 0 bases from V and 4 from J, leaving 17 bases between them. Libraries were prepared by immunoSEQ multiplex PCR; TCRdb keeps only in-frame clonotypes and omits some of them. The data show 2 million to 3 million clones, approximately 94% seen once. This entry is derived from a study of shared clonotypes between healthy human individuals. Sequencing was carried out using naive CD4+ T cells from PBMCs. The subset was: CD45RA+ positively selected. The V gene is TRBV5-1, the J gene TRBJ2-7; D gene ambiguous. This TCR came from a man in his late teens or twenties in good health. Some clones in this sample may be carry-over from other donors' samples. The CDR3 here is CASSLDLPERVYEQYF. CDR3 nucleotides: TGCGCCAGCAGCTTGGACCTTCCTGAACGCGTATACGAGCAGTACTTC.